This T cell receptor beta chain was sequenced for a study of blood T cell repertoires in COVID-19. There are a few counts of this clone. Germline CDR1 is SQVTM and CDR2 is ANQGSEA. Trimming cost V 7 bases and J 5 bases, with 23 bases left between them. The length of the CDR3 is 15 residues. Profiling relied on immunoSEQ multiplex PCR, and the TCRdb table lists in-frame clones only, not all of them. The sample records about 210,000 clones, 82% being singletons. The TCR was taken from a woman aged 55-70 years with COVID-19, enrolled during active disease. This chain joins TRBV29-1 and TRBJ1-1; D may be TRBD1 (5 bases). Sequenced sample: peripheral blood. For the CDR3, the DNA is TGCAGCGCCCTTATCGGGAGGAATCCAGGGACTGAAGCTTTCTTT. Protein product: CSALIGRNPGTEAFF. Combining the CDR3 with reference TRBV29-1 and TRBJ1-1 gives the whole variable domain SAVISQKPSRDICQRGTSLTIQCQVDSQVTMMFWYRQQPGQSLTLIATANQGSEATYESGFVIDKFPISRPNLTFSTLTVSNMSPEDSSIYLCSALIGRNPGTEAFFGQGTRLTVV.